Listed here are 32 T cell receptor beta chains from one sample, sequenced in a study of T cell repertoires in cytomegalovirus infection. The antigens these receptors bind are not known. From the reads, TCRdb called clonotypes with MiXCR, one entry per CDR3 protein. This sample has fewer than 1,000,000 distinct CDR3 sequences, with around 30% found just once. This sample comprised cultured CD8+ T cells from PBMCs, obtained from culture after CMV antigen stimulation. These receptors all come from a human donor in good health (CMV status not recorded). Some clones in this sample may be carry-over from other donors' samples.

The sample holds a few counts of this clonotype. The DNA of the CDR3 is TGTGCCAGCAGTTCTCTGACAGGGATTGACTATGGCTACACCTTC. This encodes CASSSLTGIDYGYTF. The chain links TRBV27 to TRBJ1-2, with 7 bases aligning to TRBD1. The CDR3 has 15 amino acids. Germline V gives CDR1 MNHEY, CDR2 SMNVEV (reference sequence). After removal of 4 bases from V and 3 bases from J, the junction contained 8 bases not matched to a gene.

The chain's CDR3 is CASSYRGRESEKLFF. CDR3 nucleotide sequence: TGTGCCAGCAGCTACAGGGGGCGGGAGTCTGAAAAACTGTTTTTT. This chain uses TRBV5-6 with TRBJ1-4, with 9 bases that match TRBD1. After removal of 3 bases from V and 7 bases from J, the junction contained 7 bases not matched to a gene. CDR3 length equals 15 residues. Germline CDR1 SGHDT, CDR2 YYEEEE.

This clonotype appeared a few times. The chain has TRBV27 and TRBJ1-1; no definite D call. V was pared by 2 bases and J by 4 bases, with 8 bases between. The CDR3 is 13 residues long. Germline V gene sequence: CDR1 MNHEY, CDR2 SMNVEV (reference sequence). CDR3 region: CASSLAARTEAFF. The CDR3 nucleotides are TGTGCCAGCAGTTTAGCGGCGCGCACTGAAGCTTTCTTT.

The V call is TRBV20-1, the J call TRBJ2-3; no clear D gene. Trimming removed 3 bases at V and 0 bases at J, with 10 bases between. CDR3 length equals 14 residues. CDR1 is DFQATT, CDR2 SNEGSKA, per germline (reference sequence). CDR3 in amino acids: CSASPYPSTDTQYF. CDR3 DNA sequence: TGCAGTGCTAGTCCCTACCCTAGCACAGATACGCAGTATTTT.

V usage is TRBV27 and J usage is TRBJ2-7; 8 bases fit TRBD1. Germline loops: CDR1 MNHEY, CDR2 SMNVEV (reference sequence). CDR3 length: 14 amino acids. The V segment lost 4 bases and the J segment 4 bases; nucleotides outside the gene matches: 6. The CDR3 reads CASSSTDRGYEQYF. The CDR3 nucleotides read TGTGCCAGCAGTTCCACCGACAGGGGTTACGAGCAGTACTTC.

This clonotype has a count of ten or more. The V call is TRBV28, the J call TRBJ1-5, with D possibly matching TRBD1 (5 bases). V dropped 3 bases and J dropped 1 base, with 19 bases sitting between them. The CDR3 loop spans 18 amino acids. The germline CDR1 and CDR2 sequences are MDHEN and SYDVKM. CDR3 sequence reads: CASSLGGGEAMSNQPQHF. DNA of the CDR3: TGTGCCAGCAGTTTGGGGGGAGGAGAGGCTATGAGCAATCAGCCCCAGCATTTT.

The V and J genes are TRBV6-5 and TRBJ1-2, with D hard to call. Germline CDR1 and CDR2: MNHEY and SVGAGI. This CDR3 has 14 residues. Trimming stripped 2 bases from V and 5 bases from J, with 12 bases between. Here the CDR3 reads CASSYKGVAYGYTF. The CDR3 DNA sequence: TGTGCCAGCAGTTACAAGGGTGTTGCGTATGGCTACACCTTC.

This chain joins TRBV7-9 and TRBJ2-2; weak D call: TRBD2 (5 bases). Between the trimmed V and J ends, which lost 7 bases and 5 bases, there was a span of 8 bases. Germline-derived CDR1 and CDR2 are SEHNR and FQNEAQ (reference sequence). CDR3 length: 12 amino acids. The CDR3 region has the DNA TGTGCCAGCAAAGGACTTACCGGGGAGCTGTTTTTT. Translation: CASKGLTGELFF.

J is TRBJ2-3 and V is TRBV29-1, with D perhaps assigned TRBD1 or TRBD2 (5 bases each). V lost 4 bases, J lost 0 bases, and 8 bases lay in between. Germline CDR1 SQVTM, CDR2 ANQGSEA. The length of the CDR3 is 13 residues. The CDR3 here is CSVAGHSTDTQYF. CDR3 coding DNA: TGCAGCGTTGCGGGGCACAGCACAGATACGCAGTATTTT.

Remarks on this clonotype: One end of the junction does not line up with germline, which may come from a read error. V gene TRBV15 combines with J gene TRBJ2-1; TRBD1 or TRBD2 may be the D gene (6 bases each). In germline, CDR1 is LNHNV, CDR2 YYDKDF (reference sequence). This CDR3 has 13 amino acids. In DNA form, the CDR3 reads TGTGTCACCAGCAGAGAACGGGGGCGCAAGCAGTTCTTC. As protein: CVTSRERGRKQFF. The whole variable domain, filled in from reference TRBV15 and TRBJ2-1, reads DAMVIQNPRYQVTQFGKPVTLSCSQTLNHNVMYWYQQKSSQAPKLLFHYYDKDFNNEADTPDNFQSRRPNTSFCFLDIRSPGLGDTAMYLCVTSRERGRKQFFGPGTRLTVL.

This rearrangement joins TRBV6-5 to TRBJ2-7, with 11 positions matching TRBD1. The V gene's germline CDR1 is MNHEY and CDR2 SVGAGI. This CDR3 contains 15 residues. J lost 2 bases, V lost 6 bases, and 6 bases had no gene match. Here the CDR3 DNA reads TGTGCCAGCAGGAACCCGGGACAGGGGGCCTACGAGCAGTACGTC. It translates to CASRNPGQGAYEQYV.

This clonotype was observed a handful of times. DNA of the CDR3: TGTGCCAGCACCCCTGGAGATTACAATGAGCAGTTCTTC. Its protein product is CASTPGDYNEQFF. The chain carries TRBV12-3 or TRBV12-4 and TRBJ2-1; the D is unclear. Trimming pared 7 bases from V and 4 bases from J, leaving 11 bases between. The length of the CDR3 is 13 residues.

In its sample, this clonotype was seen once. Written as DNA, the CDR3 is TGTGCCAGCAGGTTAGGGGAGAGCAATCAGCCCCAGCATTTT. This translates into CASRLGESNQPQHF. The chain couples TRBV6-1 to TRBJ1-5; perhaps TRBD1 as D (5 bases). V was trimmed by 6 bases and J by 1 base, leaving 10 bases between them. CDR3 size: 14 residues. Germline V CDR1 and CDR2: MNHNS, SASEGT.

The V gene is TRBV28, the J gene TRBJ1-5, with D perhaps matching TRBD1 (5 bases). V lost 3 bases and J 4 bases, leaving 10 bases between the germline ends. Per germline, CDR1 MDHEN and CDR2 SYDVKM. CDR3 length: 14 amino acids. CDR3 residues: CASSFWAGNQPQHF. CDR3 nucleotide sequence: TGTGCCAGCAGTTTTTGGGCAGGGAATCAGCCCCAGCATTTT.

This clonotype has just a few counts. The chain carries TRBV27 and TRBJ1-1, with a possible D match to TRBD1 (6 bases). Germline V lookup: CDR1 MNHEY, CDR2 SMNVEV (reference sequence). Trimming removed 8 bases at V and 6 bases at J, with 10 bases between. CDR3 length: 11 amino acids. The CDR3 sequence is CASGQSPEAFF. The CDR3 DNA is TGTGCCAGCGGACAGAGCCCTGAAGCTTTCTTT.

Notes on this clonotype: One end of the junction does not line up with germline, which may come from a read error. This chain links TRBV29-1 with TRBJ2-7; perhaps TRBD2 as D (5 bases). CDR3 size: 12 residues. Germline lookup yields CDR1 SQVTM and CDR2 ANQGSEA. The CDR3 bases are TGCAGCGTGGTTATGTATGCGGGCGAGCGGTACTTC. Its translation: CSVVMYAGERYF.

This clonotype was observed a few times. The chain joins TRBV6-1 to TRBJ2-7; D is undetermined. V was cut by 5 bases and J by 2 bases, with 16 bases left in between. CDR1 MNHNS and CDR2 SASEGT come from the germline V gene. The CDR3 is 15 amino acids. Here the CDR3 reads CASSSNIRAPYEQYF. Written as DNA, the CDR3 is TGTGCCAGCAGTTCGAATATCCGGGCCCCCTACGAGCAGTACTTC.

This clonotype was seen a single time. V and J are TRBV11-2 and TRBJ1-4; no clear D gene. This CDR3 contains 14 residues. Germline loops: CDR1 SGHAT, CDR2 FQNNGV. Trimming shortened V by 3 bases and J by 8 bases, and 13 bases separated the two germline ends. The CDR3 region has the DNA TGTGCCAGCAGCTTTTGGGATATGAGAGAAAAACTGTTTTTT. Amino acids: CASSFWDMREKLFF. Based on the CDR3 plus reference TRBV11-2 and TRBJ1-4, the full variable domain is EAGVAQSPRYKIIEKRQSVAFWCNPISGHATLYWYQQILGQGPKLLIQFQNNGVVDDSQLPKDRFSAERLKGVDSTLKIQPAKLEDSAVYLCASSFWDMREKLFFGSGTQLSVL.

This clonotype was counted a few times. The V gene is TRBV28, the J gene TRBJ2-7; no clear D. V was cut by 3 bases and J by 7 bases, with 19 bases left in between. CDR1 MDHEN and CDR2 SYDVKM come from the germline V gene. This CDR3 comprises 15 residues. CDR3 region: CASSFGSNFVPEQYV. The CDR3 DNA follows: TGTGCCAGCAGTTTTGGATCGAATTTTGTTCCAGAGCAGTACGTC.

This clonotype appeared a few times. The gene calls are TRBV4-3 and TRBJ2-1, with 10 bases lining up with TRBD2. V lost 2 bases to trimming and J lost 5 bases; unmatched junction nucleotides: 6. Germline CDR1 is LGHNA and CDR2 is YSLEER. This CDR3 contains 16 residues. The CDR3 DNA reads TGCGCCAGCAGCCAATCCGGACTAGCGGACAACAATGAGCAGTTCTTC. Translation gives CASSQSGLADNNEQFF.

This clonotype has a handful of counts. The V gene is TRBV20-1, the J gene TRBJ2-7; no clear D gene. CDR3 length: 12 amino acids. The germline V gene encodes CDR1 DFQATT and CDR2 SNEGSKA (reference sequence). V was pared by 6 bases and J by 0 bases, with 9 bases between. CDR3 loop: CSARYSSYEQYF. As DNA, the CDR3 is TGCAGTGCCCGTTATAGCTCCTACGAGCAGTACTTC.

The V gene is TRBV9, the J gene TRBJ1-4; 7 bases fit TRBD1. The CDR3 spans 14 residues. J lost 6 bases, V lost 3 bases, and 5 bases had no gene match. Per germline, CDR1 SGDLS and CDR2 YYNGEE. CDR3 sequence reads: CASSAQGNDEKLFF. In DNA form, the CDR3 reads TGTGCCAGCAGCGCACAGGGGAACGATGAAAAACTGTTTTTT.

On this clonotype itself: A much larger clone differs from this one at a single base, so this may be a read error. The chain joins TRBV12-3 or TRBV12-4 to TRBJ2-2; 9 bases are a match to TRBD1. The CDR3 has 15 residues. V shed 6 bases and J 3 bases; nucleotides not matched to a gene: 5. CDR3 nucleotides: TGTGCCAGCAGCACCTGGGACAGGGACACCGGGGAGCTGTTTTTT. This sequence encodes CASSTWDRDTGELFF.

A few counts support this clonotype. The CDR3 region is CSVEAGGHETQYF. The CDR3 nucleotides are TGCAGCGTTGAGGCGGGGGGGCACGAGACCCAGTACTTC. V is TRBV29-1 and J is TRBJ2-5; 9 bases line up with TRBD2. CDR3 length: 13 residues. V gave up 3 bases and J gave up 5 bases; unmatched junction bases: 4. Germline assignment: CDR1 SQVTM and CDR2 ANQGSEA.

This clonotype was counted many times. The chain employs TRBV7-6 and TRBJ2-3, with 11 bases that match TRBD2. Germline CDR1 SGHVS, CDR2 FNYEAQ. The CDR3 covers 18 residues. After removal of 0 bases from V and 6 bases from J, the junction contained 11 bases not matched to a gene. The chain's CDR3 is CASSLAEGTSGLADTQYF. The CDR3 nucleotides are TGTGCCAGCAGCTTAGCGGAGGGGACTAGCGGACTCGCGGATACGCAGTATTTT.

This chain connects TRBV24-1 to TRBJ2-1, with a tentative D call TRBD1 (5 bases). This CDR3 comprises 15 residues. Germline-derived CDR1 and CDR2 are KGHDR and SFDVKD. V lost 5 bases to trimming and J lost 4 bases, with 14 bases between them. The CDR3 region is CATSVAGSRYNEQFF. CDR3 coding DNA: TGTGCCACCAGTGTGGCAGGGTCCAGGTACAATGAGCAGTTCTTC.

V gene TRBV19 combines with J gene TRBJ2-7; tentatively, D is TRBD1 (5 bases). V lost 3 bases and J lost 3, with 12 bases in between. The CDR3 runs to 14 residues. CDR1 LNHDA and CDR2 SQIVND come from the germline V gene (reference sequence). CDR3 sequence (DNA): TGTGCCAGTAGTATTCAGGGTTTGTTCTACGAGCAGTACTTC. Protein sequence: CASSIQGLFYEQYF.

The chain links TRBV20-1 to TRBJ2-1; TRBD2 agrees at 10 bases. Germline V gene sequence: CDR1 DFQATT, CDR2 SNEGSKA (reference sequence). V dropped 6 bases and J dropped 2; count of bases not matched to a gene: 7. CDR3 length: 15 amino acids. The CDR3 nucleotides are TGCAGTGCGAGGGACCTAGCGGGGGCCTACAATGAGCAGTTCTTC. It translates to CSARDLAGAYNEQFF.

This clonotype was detected a few times. DNA for the CDR3: TGTGCCAGCAGACGAGGGGGGGCCGCCGTCTACACCTTC. Its translation: CASRRGGAAVYTF. This sequence joins TRBV27 and TRBJ1-2, with D tentatively TRBD1 (6 bases). The CDR3 consists of 13 residues. Between the trimmed V and J ends, which lost 6 bases and 10 bases, there was a span of 18 bases. Germline V gene sequence: CDR1 MNHEY, CDR2 SMNVEV (reference sequence).

Only a few counts were recorded for this clonotype. The chain joins TRBV4-3 to TRBJ1-5, with 8 bases lining up with TRBD1. This CDR3 has 18 amino acids. V shed 0 bases and J 0 bases; nucleotides not matched to a gene: 7. Germline V gene sequence: CDR1 LGHNA, CDR2 YSLEER. CDR3 DNA: TGCGCCAGCAGCCAAGATCCAGGGGGCACCTATAGCAATCAGCCCCAGCATTTT. This translates into CASSQDPGGTYSNQPQHF.

V gene TRBV27 combines with J gene TRBJ2-3; TRBD2 aligns across 10 bases. J gave up 5 bases and V 0 bases, and 5 bases lay outside the gene matches. Looked up from germline, CDR1 is MNHEY and CDR2 is SMNVEV (reference sequence). The CDR3 consists of 16 residues. The CDR3 loop is CASSLSFLAGVDTQYF. The CDR3, as DNA: TGTGCCAGCAGTTTATCGTTTCTAGCGGGGGTAGATACGCAGTATTTT.

This chain links TRBV7-2 with TRBJ2-7, with D uncertain. Germline V lookup: CDR1 SGHTA, CDR2 FQGNSA. CDR3 length: 14 residues. The germline V and J ends were trimmed by 6 bases and 2 bases, with 14 bases remaining between them. The chain's CDR3 is CASSGSNTAYEQYF. The CDR3 DNA reads TGTGCCAGCAGTGGTTCCAATACGGCCTACGAGCAGTACTTC.